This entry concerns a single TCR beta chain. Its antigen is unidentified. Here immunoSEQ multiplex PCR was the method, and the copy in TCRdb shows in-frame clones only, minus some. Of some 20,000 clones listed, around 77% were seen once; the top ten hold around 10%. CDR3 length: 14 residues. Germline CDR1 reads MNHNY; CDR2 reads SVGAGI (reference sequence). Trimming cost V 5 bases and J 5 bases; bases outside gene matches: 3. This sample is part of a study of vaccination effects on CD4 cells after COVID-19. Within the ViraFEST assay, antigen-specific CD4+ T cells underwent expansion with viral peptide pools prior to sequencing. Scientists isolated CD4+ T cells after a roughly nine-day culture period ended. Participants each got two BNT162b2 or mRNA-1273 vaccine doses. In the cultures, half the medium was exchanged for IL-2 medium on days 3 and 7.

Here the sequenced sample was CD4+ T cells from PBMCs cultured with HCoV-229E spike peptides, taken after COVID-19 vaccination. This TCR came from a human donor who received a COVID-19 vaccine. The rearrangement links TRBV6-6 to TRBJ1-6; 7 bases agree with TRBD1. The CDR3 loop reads CASSDRANNSPLHF. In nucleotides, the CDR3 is TGTGCCAGCAGTGACAGGGCGAATAATTCACCCCTCCACTTT.